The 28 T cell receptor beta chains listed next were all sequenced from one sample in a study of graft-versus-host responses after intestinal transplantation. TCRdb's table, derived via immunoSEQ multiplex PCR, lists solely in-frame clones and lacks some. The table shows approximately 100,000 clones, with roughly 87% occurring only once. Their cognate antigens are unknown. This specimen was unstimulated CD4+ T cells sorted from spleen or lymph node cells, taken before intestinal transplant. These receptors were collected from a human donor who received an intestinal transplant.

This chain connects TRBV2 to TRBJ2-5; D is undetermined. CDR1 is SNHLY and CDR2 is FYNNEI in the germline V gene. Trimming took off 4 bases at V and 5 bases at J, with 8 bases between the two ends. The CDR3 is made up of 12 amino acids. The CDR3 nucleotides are TGTGCCAGCAGTGTACTAAGGGAGACCCAGTACTTC. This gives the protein CASSVLRETQYF.

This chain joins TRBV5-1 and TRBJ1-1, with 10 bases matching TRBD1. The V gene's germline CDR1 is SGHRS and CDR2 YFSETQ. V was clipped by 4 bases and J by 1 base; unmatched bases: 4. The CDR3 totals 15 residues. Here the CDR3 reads CASSPRDRGNTEAFF. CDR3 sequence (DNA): TGCGCCAGCAGCCCGAGGGACAGGGGGAACACTGAAGCTTTCTTT.

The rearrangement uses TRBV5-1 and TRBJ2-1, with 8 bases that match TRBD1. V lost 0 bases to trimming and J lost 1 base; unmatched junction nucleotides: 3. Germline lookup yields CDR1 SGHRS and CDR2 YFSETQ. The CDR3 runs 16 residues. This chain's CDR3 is CASSLGGQGSYNEQFF. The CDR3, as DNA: TGCGCCAGCAGCTTGGGCGGACAGGGTTCCTACAATGAGCAGTTCTTC.

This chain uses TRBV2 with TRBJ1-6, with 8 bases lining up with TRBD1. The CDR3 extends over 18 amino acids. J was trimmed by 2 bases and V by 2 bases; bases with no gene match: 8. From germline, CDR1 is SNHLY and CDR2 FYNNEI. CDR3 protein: CASSEFESGGAYNSPLHF. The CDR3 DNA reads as TGTGCCAGCAGTGAATTTGAGTCAGGGGGCGCCTATAATTCACCCCTCCACTTT.

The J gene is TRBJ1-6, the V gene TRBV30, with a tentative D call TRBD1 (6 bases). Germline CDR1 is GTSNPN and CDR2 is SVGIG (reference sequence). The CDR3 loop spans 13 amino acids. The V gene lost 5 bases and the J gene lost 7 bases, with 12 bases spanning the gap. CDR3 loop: CAWQGLGNSPLHF. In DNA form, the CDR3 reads TGTGCCTGGCAGGGGTTGGGCAATTCACCCCTCCACTTT.

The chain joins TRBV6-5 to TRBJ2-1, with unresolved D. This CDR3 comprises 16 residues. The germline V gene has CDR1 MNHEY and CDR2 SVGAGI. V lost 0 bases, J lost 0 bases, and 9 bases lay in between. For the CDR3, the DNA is TGTGCCAGCAGTTACTCCCGACGGAGCTCCTACAATGAGCAGTTCTTC. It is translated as CASSYSRRSSYNEQFF.

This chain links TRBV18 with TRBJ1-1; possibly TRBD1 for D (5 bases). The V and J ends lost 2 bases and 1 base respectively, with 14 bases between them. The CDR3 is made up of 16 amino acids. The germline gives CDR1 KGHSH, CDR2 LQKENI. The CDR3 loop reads CASSPTDGAANTEAFF. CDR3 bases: TGTGCCAGCTCACCAACAGATGGGGCCGCGAACACTGAAGCTTTCTTT.

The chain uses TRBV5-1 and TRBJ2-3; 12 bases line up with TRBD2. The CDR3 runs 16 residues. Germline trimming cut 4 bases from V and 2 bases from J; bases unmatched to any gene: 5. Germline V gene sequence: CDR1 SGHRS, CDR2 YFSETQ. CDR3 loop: CASSVGLAGFTDTQYF. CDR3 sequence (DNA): TGCGCCAGCAGCGTGGGACTAGCGGGTTTCACAGATACGCAGTATTTT.

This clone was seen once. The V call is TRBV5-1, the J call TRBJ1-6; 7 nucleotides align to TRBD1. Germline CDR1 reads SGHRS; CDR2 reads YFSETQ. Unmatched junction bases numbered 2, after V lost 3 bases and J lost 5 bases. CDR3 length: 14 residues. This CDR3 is CASSSGQDNSPLHF. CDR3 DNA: TGCGCCAGCAGCTCTGGACAGGATAATTCACCCCTCCACTTT.

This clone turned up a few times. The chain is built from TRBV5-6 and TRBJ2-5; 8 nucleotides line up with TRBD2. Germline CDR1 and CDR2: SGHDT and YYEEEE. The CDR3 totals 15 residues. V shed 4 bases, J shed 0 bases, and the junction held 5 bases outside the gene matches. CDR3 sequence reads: CASSLGGAHQETQYF. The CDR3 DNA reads TGTGCCAGCAGCCTCGGGGGGGCCCACCAAGAGACCCAGTACTTC.

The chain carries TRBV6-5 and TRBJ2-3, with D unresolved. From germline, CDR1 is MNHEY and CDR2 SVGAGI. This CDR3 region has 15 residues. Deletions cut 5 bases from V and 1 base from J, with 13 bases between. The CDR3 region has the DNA TGTGCCAGCAGTAAAAACGGAGCGCGCACAGATACGCAGTATTTT. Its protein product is CASSKNGARTDTQYF.

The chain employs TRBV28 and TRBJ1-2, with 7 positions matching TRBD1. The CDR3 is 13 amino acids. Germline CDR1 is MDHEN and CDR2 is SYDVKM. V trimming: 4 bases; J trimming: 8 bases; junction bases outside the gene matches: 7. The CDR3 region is CASSSGTDRGYTF. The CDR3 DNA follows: TGTGCCAGCAGTTCGGGGACGGACAGGGGCTACACCTTC.

The CDR3, as DNA: TGTGCCAGTCGGCAGGCCACATTGGATTTCAATGAGCAGTTCTTC. Protein product: CASRQATLDFNEQFF. The chain is built from TRBV19 and TRBJ2-1, with no clear D. Germline lookup yields CDR1 LNHDA and CDR2 SQIVND (reference sequence). The CDR3 has 15 residues. The V gene lost 8 bases and the J gene lost 6 bases, with 20 bases spanning the gap.

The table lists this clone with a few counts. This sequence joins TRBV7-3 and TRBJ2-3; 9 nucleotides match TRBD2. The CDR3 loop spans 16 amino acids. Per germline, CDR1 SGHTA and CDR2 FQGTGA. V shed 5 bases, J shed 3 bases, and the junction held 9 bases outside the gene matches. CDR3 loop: CASSPQAGGGTDTQYF. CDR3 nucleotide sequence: TGTGCCAGCAGCCCCCAAGCGGGGGGTGGGACAGATACGCAGTATTTT.

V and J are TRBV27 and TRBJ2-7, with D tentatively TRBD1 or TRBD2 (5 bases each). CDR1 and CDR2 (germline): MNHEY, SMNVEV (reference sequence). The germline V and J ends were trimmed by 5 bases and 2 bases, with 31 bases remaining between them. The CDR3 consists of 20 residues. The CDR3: CASSRRRSRAVGGSPYEQYF. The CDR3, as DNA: TGTGCCAGCAGTCGACGCCGATCCAGGGCCGTTGGGGGTAGTCCCTACGAGCAGTACTTC.

The CDR3 region is CASSLLRWQGDTDTQYF. CDR3 coding DNA: TGTGCCAGCAGCCTGCTGCGCTGGCAGGGGGATACAGATACGCAGTATTTT. The chain joins TRBV13 to TRBJ2-3, with 7 bases aligning to TRBD1. CDR3 length equals 17 residues. Trimming took 5 bases from V and 3 from J; bases not matched to a gene: 14. Germline CDR1 is PRHDT and CDR2 is FYEKMQ (reference sequence).

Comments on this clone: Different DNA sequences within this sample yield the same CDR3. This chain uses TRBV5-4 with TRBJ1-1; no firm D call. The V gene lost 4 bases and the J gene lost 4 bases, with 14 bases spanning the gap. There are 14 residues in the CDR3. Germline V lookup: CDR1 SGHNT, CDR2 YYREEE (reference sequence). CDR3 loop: CASSPTPQTTEAFF. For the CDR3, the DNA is TGTGCCAGCAGCCCCACTCCCCAGACCACTGAAGCTTTCTTT.

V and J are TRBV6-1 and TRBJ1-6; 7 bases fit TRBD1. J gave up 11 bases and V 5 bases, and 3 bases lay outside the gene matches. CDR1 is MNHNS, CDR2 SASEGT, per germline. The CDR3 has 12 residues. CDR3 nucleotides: TGTGCCAGCAGTACAGGGGTGGCACCCCTCCACTTT. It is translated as CASSTGVAPLHF.

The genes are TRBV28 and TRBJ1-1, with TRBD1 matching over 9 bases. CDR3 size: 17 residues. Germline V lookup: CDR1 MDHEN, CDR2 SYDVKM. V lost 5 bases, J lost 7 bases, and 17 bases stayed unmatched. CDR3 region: CASSPGTGFFLGGEAFF. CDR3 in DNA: TGTGCCAGCAGTCCCGGGACAGGGTTTTTCCTTGGTGGTGAAGCTTTCTTT.

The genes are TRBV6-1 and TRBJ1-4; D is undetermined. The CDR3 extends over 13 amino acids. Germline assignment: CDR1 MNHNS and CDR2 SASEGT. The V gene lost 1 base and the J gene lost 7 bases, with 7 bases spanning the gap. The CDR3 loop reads CASSEGSGEKLFF. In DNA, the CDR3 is TGTGCCAGCAGTGAAGGCTCCGGTGAAAAACTGTTTTTT.

The CDR3 loop reads CASSERDRGLGEAFF. In nucleotides, the CDR3 is TGTGCCAGCAGTGAGAGGGACAGGGGGCTAGGGGAAGCTTTCTTT. This chain links TRBV6-1 with TRBJ1-1, with 12 bases matching TRBD1. The CDR3 is 15 residues long. The germline CDR1 and CDR2 sequences are MNHNS and SASEGT. The ends lost 3 bases at V and 8 bases at J; junction bases unmatched: 7.

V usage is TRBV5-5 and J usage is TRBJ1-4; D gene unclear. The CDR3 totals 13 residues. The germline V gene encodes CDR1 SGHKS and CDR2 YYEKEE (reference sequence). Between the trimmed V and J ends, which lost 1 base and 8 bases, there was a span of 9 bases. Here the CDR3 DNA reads TGTGCCAGCAGCTTGCTGGGGAGGGAAAAACTGTTTTTT. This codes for CASSLLGREKLFF.

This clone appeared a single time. The CDR3, as DNA: TGTGCCAGCAAGGGTATTACCACGACCGAAAACATTCAGTACTTC. Its translation: CASKGITTTENIQYF. V gene TRBV28 combines with J gene TRBJ2-4; the D is unclear. The V end was cut by 7 bases, the J end by 5 bases, with 18 bases between. The CDR3 length is 15 residues. The germline gives CDR1 MDHEN, CDR2 SYDVKM. Looking up the rest from reference TRBV28 and TRBJ2-4 gives the full variable domain: DVKVTQSSRYLVKRTGEKVFLECVQDMDHENMFWYRQDPGLGLRLIYFSYDVKMKEKGDIPEGYSVSREKKERFSLILESASTNQTSMYLCASKGITTTENIQYFGAGTRLSVL.

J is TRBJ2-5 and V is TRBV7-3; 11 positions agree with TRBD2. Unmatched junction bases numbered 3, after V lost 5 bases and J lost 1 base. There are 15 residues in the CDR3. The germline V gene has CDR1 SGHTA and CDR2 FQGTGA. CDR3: CASSLGTSGQETQYF. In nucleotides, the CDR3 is TGTGCCAGCAGCCTCGGGACTAGCGGCCAAGAGACCCAGTACTTC. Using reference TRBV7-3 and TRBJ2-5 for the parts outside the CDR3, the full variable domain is GAGVSQTPSNKVTEKGKYVELRCDPISGHTALYWYRQSLGQGPEFLIYFQGTGAADDSGLPNDRFFAVRPEGSVSTLKIQRTERGDSAVYLCASSLGTSGQETQYFGPGTRLLVL.

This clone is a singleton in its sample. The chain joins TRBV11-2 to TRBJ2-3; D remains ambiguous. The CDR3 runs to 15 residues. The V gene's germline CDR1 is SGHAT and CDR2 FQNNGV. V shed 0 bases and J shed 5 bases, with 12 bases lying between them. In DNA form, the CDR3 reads TGTGCCAGCAGCTTAGATGGCTTCTCAGGAGATACGCAGTATTTT. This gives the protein CASSLDGFSGDTQYF.

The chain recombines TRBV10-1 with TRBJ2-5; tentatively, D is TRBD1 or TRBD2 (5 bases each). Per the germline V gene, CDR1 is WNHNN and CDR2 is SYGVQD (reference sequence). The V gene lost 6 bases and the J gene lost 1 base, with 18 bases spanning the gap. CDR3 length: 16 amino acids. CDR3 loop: CASSPTEGLSQETQYF. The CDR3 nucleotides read TGCGCCAGCAGCCCGACAGAGGGATTATCCCAAGAGACCCAGTACTTC.

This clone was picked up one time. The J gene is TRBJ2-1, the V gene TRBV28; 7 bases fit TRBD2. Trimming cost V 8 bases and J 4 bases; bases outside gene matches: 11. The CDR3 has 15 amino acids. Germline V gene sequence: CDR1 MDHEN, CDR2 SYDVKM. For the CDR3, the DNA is TGTGCCAGCCCCCCCGGGACTAAAGTTTACAATGAGCAGTTCTTC. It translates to CASPPGTKVYNEQFF.

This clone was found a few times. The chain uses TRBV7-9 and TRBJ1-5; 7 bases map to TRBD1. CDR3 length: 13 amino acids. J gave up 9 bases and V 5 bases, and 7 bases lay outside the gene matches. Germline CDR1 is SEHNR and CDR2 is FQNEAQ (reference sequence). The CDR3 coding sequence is TGTGCCAGCAGCCCGCAGGGGGGCGGGCCCCAGCATTTT. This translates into CASSPQGGGPQHF.